This TCR beta chain came from a study of T cells in Graves' hyperthyroidism and ophthalmopathy. This clonotype was observed many times. Its antigen is unknown. In germline, CDR1 is SNHLY, CDR2 FYNNEI. V lost 9 bases and J lost 6; bases outside the gene matches: 10. This CDR3 has 13 residues. Study-wide points: Patients with ophthalmopathy were separated from those with stable hyperthyroidism by a 13 V-J model. Most thyroid clonotypes with frequency above 0.001 were detected in blood.

Using RNA transcripts as the source, TCR beta CDR3 regions were amplified. The primer set for the first-round RT-PCR of the TCR CDR3 was HTBI. MiXCR, applied by TCRdb to the multiplex PCR reads, yields one record per CDR3 protein. The data show approximately 530,000 distinct CDR3 sequences, 15% to 20% seen once. The source material was blood. The chain links TRBV2 to TRBJ1-1; 7 positions match TRBD1. The origin of this receptor is a man aged 35-49 years with Graves' ophthalmopathy. Written as DNA, the CDR3 is TGTGCCAGTACGGGACAGCCAACCCCTGAAGCTTTCTTT. The encoded protein is CASTGQPTPEAFF.